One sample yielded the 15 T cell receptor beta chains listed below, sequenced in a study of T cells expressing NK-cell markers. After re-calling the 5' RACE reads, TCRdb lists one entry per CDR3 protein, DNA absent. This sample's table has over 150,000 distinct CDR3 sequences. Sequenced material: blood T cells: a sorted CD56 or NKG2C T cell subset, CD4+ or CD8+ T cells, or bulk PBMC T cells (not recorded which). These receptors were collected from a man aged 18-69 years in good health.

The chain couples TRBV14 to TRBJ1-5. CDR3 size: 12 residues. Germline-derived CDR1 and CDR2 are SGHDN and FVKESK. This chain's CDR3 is CASSHLNQPQHF. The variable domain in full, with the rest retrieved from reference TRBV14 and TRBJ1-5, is EAGVTQFPSHSVIEKGQTVTLRCDPISGHDNLYWYRRVMGKEIKFLLHFVKESKQDESGMPNNRFLAERTGGTYSTLKVQPAELEDSGVYFCASSHLNQPQHFGDGTRLSIL.

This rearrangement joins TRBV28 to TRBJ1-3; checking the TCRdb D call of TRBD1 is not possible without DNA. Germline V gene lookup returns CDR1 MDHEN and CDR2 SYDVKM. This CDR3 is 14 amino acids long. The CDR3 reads CATRDTGGGDTIYF.

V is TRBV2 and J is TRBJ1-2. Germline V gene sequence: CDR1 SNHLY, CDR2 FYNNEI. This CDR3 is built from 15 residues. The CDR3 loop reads CASSEVPANSEGYTF. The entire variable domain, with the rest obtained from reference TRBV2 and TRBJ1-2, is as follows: EPEVTQTPSHQVTQMGQEVILRCVPISNHLYFYWYRQILGQKVEFLVSFYNNEISEKSEIFDDQFSVERPDGSNFTLKIRSTKLEDSAMYFCASSEVPANSEGYTFGSGTRLTVV.

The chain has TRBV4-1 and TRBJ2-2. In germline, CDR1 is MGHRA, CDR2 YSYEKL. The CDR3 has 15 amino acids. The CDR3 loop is CASSQVLTNTGELFF.

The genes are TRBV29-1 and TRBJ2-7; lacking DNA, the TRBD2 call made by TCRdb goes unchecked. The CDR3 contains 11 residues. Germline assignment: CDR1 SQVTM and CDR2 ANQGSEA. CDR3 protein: CSVAGPDEQYF.

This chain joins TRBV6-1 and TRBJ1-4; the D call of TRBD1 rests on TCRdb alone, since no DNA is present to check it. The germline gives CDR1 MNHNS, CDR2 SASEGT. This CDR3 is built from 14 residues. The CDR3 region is CASRLQGTNEKLFF.

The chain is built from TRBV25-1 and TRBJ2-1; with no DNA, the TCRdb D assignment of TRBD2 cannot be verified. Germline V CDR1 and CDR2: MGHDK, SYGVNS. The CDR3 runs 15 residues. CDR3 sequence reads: CASNRGLADYNEQFF.

CDR3: CASSPRSTGELFF. The chain joins TRBV9 to TRBJ2-2. The CDR3 is 13 residues long. Germline lookup yields CDR1 SGDLS and CDR2 YYNGEE.

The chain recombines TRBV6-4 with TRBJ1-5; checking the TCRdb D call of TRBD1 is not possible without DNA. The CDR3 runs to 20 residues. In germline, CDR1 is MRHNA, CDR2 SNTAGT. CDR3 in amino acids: CASSPTLIGMFDRANQPQHF.

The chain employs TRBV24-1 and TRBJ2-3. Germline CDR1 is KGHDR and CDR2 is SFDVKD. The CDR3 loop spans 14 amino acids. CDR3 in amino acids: CATSEQASTDTQYF.

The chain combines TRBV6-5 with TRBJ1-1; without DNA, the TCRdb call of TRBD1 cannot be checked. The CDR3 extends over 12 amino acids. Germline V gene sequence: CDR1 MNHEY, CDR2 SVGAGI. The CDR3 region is CASSRDRFEAFF.

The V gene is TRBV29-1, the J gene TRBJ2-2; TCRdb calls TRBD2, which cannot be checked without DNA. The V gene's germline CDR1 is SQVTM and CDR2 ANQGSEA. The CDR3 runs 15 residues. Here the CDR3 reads CSVGMRDANTGELFF.

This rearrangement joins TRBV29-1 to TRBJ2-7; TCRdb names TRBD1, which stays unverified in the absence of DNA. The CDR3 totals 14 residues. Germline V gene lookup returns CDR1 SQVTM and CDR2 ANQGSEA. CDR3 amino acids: CSVLSWTGDYEQYF.

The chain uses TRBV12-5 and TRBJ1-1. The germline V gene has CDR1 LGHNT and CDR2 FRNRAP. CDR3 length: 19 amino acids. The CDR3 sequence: CASGLVRRLGKMKGTEAFF.

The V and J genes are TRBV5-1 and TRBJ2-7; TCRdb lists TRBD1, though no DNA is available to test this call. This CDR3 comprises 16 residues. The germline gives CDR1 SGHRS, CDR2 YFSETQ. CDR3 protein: CASSLTSGTAVYEQYF.